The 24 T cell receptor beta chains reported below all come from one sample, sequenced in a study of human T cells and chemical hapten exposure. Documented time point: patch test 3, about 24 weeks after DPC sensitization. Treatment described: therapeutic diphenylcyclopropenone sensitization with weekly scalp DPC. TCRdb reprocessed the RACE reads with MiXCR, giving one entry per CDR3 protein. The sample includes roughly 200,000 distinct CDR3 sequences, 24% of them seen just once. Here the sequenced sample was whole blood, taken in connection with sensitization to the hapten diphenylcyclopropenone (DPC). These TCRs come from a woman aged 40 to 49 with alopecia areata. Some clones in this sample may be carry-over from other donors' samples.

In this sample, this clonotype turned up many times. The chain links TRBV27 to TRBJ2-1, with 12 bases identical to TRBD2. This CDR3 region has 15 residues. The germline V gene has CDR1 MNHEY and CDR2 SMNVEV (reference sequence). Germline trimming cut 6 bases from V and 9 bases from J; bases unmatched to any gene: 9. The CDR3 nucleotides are TGTGCCAGCAGACGACTAGCGGGAGCAATCACTGAGCAGTTCTTC. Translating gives CASRRLAGAITEQFF.

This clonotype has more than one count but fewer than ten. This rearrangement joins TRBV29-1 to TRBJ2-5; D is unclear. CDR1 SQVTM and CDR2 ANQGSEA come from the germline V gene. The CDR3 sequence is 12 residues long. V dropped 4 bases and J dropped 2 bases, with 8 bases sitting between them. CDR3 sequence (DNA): TGCAGCGTTGGTCGGGTACAAGAGACCCAGTACTTC. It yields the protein CSVGRVQETQYF.

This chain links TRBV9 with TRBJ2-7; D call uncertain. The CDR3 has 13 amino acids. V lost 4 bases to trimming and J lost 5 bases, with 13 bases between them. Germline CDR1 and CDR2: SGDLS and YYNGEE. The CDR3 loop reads CASSLGPADEQYF. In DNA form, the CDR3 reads TGTGCCAGCAGCCTCGGGCCGGCGGACGAGCAGTACTTC.

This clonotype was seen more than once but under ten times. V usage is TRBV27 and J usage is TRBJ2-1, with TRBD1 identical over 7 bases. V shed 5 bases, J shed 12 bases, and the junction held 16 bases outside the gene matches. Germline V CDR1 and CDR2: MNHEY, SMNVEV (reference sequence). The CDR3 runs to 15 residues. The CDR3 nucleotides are TGTGCCAGCAGTCCAACAGGGGCCCTTCAAGTGGGGCAGTTCTTC. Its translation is CASSPTGALQVGQFF.

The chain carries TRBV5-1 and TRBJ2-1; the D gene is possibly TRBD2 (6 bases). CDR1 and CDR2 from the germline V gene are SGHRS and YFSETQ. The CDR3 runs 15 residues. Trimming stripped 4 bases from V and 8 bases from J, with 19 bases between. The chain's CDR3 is CASSRGSGSSDEQFF. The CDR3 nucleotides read TGCGCCAGCAGCAGAGGCTCCGGGAGCTCGGATGAGCAGTTCTTC. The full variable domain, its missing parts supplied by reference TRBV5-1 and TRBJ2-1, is KAGVTQTPRYLIKTRGQQVTLSCSPISGHRSVSWYQQTPGQGLQFLFEYFSETQRNKGNFPGRFSGRQFSNSRSEMNVSTLELGDSALYLCASSRGSGSSDEQFFGPGTRLTVL.

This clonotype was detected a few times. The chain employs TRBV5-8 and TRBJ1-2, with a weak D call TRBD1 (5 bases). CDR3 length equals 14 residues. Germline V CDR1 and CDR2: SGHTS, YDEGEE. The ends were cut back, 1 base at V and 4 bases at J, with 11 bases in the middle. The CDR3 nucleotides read TGTGCCAGCAGCTTGCAGGGAGGAGTCTATGGCTACACCTTC. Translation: CASSLQGGVYGYTF.

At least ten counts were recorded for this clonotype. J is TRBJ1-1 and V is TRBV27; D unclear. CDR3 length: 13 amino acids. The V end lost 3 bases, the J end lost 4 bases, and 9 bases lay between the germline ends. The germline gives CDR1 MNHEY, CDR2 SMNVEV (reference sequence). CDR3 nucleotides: TGTGCCAGCAGTTTCGGAAGGACCACTGAAGCTTTCTTT. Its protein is CASSFGRTTEAFF.

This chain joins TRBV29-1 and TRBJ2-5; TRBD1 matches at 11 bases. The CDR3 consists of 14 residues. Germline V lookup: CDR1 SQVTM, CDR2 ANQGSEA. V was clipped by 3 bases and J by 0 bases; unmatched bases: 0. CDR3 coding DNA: TGCAGCGTTGAGGGACAGGGGGACCAAGAGACCCAGTACTTC. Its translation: CSVEGQGDQETQYF.

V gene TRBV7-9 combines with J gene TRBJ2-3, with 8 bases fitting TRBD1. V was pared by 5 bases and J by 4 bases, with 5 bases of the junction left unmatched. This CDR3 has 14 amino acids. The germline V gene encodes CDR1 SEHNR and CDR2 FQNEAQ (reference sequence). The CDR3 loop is CASSPDRAPDTQYF. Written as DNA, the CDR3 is TGTGCCAGCAGCCCGGACAGGGCACCAGATACGCAGTATTTT.

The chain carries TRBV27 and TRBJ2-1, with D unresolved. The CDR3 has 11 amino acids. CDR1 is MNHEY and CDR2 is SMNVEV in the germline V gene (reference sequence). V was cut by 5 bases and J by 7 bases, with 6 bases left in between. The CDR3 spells CASSDRNEQFF. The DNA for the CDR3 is TGTGCCAGCAGTGATAGGAATGAGCAGTTCTTC.

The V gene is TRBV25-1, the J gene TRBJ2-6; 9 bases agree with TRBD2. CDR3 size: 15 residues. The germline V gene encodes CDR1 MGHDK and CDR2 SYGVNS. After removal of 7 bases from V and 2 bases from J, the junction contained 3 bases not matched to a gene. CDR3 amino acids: CASTERGAGANVLTF. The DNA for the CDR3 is TGTGCCAGCACCGAGCGGGGGGCTGGGGCCAACGTCCTGACTTTC. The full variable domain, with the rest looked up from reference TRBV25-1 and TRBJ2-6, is EADIYQTPRYLVIGTGKKITLECSQTMGHDKMYWYQQDPGMELHLIHYSYGVNSTEKGDLSSESTVSRIRTEHFPLTLESARPSHTSQYLCASTERGAGANVLTFGAGSRLTVL.

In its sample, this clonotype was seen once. The CDR3: CASSGTTYNEQFF. CDR3 nucleotides: TGTGCCAGCAGCGGGACTACCTACAATGAGCAGTTCTTC. The V and J genes are TRBV9 and TRBJ2-1, with D maybe TRBD2 (6 bases). Deletions cut 3 bases from V and 2 bases from J, with 6 bases between. The CDR3 is 13 residues long. The germline gives CDR1 SGDLS, CDR2 YYNGEE. Full variable domain (missing parts from reference TRBV9 and TRBJ2-1): DSGVTQTPKHLITATGQRVTLRCSPRSGDLSVYWYQQSLDQGLQFLIQYYNGEERAKGNILERFSAQQFPDLHSELNLSSLELGDSALYFCASSGTTYNEQFFGPGTRLTVL.

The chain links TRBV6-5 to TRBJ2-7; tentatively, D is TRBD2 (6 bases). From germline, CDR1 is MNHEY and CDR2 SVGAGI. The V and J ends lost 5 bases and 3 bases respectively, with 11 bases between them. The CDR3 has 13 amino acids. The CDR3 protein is CASSPREYYEQYF. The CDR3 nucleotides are TGTGCCAGCAGTCCCCGGGAGTACTACGAGCAGTACTTC.

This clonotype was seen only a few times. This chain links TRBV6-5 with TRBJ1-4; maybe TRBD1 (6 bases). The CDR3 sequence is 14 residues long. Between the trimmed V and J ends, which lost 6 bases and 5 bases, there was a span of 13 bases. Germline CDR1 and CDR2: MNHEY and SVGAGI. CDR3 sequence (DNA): TGTGCCAGCAGCAAAACAGGGTCCAATGAAAAACTGTTTTTT. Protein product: CASSKTGSNEKLFF.

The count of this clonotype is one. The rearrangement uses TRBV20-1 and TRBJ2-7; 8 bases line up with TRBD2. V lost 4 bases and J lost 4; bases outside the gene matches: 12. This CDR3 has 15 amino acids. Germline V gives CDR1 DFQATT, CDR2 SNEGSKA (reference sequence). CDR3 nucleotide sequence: TGCAGTGCTACGACGGGAGGGGGAGGATCTTACGAGCAGTACTTC. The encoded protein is CSATTGGGGSYEQYF.

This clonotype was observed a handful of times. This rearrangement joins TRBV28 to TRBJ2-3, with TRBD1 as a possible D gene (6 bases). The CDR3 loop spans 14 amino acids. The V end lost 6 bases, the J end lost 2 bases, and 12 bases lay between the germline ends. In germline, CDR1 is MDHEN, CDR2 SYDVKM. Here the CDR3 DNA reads TGTGCCAGCAGGGCCCGGGACAACACAGATACGCAGTATTTT. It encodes CASRARDNTDTQYF.

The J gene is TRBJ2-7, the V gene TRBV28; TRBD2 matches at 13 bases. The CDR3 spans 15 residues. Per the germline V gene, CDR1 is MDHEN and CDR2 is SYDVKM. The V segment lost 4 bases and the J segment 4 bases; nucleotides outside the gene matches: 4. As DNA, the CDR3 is TGTGCCAGCAGTTCGACTAGCGGGAGGTGGTACGAGCAGTACTTC. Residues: CASSSTSGRWYEQYF.

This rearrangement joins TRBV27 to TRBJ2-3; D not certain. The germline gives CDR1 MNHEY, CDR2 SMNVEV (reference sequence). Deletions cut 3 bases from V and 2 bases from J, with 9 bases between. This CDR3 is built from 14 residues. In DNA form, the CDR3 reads TGTGCCAGCAGTTTCTCCTTCGTCACAGATACGCAGTATTTT. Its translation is CASSFSFVTDTQYF.

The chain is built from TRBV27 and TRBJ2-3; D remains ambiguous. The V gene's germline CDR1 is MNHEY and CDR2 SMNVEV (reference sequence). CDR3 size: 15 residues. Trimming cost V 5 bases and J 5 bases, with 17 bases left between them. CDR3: CASSNGVVTQDTQYF. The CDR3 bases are TGTGCCAGCAGTAATGGCGTCGTCACCCAAGATACGCAGTATTTT.

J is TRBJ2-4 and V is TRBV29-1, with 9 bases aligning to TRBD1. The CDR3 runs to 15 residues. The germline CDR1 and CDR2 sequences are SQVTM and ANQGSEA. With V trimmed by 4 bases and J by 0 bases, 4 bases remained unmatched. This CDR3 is CSVAGQGIAKNIQYF. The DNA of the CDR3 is TGCAGCGTTGCCGGACAGGGGATAGCCAAAAACATTCAGTACTTC.

The CDR3 loop is CASSQVSSGANVLTF. The CDR3 DNA is TGCGCCAGCAGCCAAGTGAGCTCTGGGGCCAACGTCCTGACTTTC. This sequence joins TRBV4-3 and TRBJ2-6; D remains unclear. Germline V gives CDR1 LGHNA, CDR2 YSLEER. The CDR3 runs to 15 residues. Trimming stripped 1 base from V and 0 bases from J, with 4 bases between.

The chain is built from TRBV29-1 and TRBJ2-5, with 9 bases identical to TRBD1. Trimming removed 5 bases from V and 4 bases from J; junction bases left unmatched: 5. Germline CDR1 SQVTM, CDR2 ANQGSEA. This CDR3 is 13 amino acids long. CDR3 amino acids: CSVTGQGGETQYF. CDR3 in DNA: TGCAGCGTTACGGGACAGGGTGGAGAGACCCAGTACTTC.

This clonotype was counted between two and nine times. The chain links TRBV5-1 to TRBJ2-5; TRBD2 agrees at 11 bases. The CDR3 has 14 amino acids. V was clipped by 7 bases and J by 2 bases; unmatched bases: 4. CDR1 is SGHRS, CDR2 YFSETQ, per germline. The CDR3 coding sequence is TGCGCCAGCCATAGCGGGAGGGTACAAGAGACCCAGTACTTC. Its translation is CASHSGRVQETQYF.

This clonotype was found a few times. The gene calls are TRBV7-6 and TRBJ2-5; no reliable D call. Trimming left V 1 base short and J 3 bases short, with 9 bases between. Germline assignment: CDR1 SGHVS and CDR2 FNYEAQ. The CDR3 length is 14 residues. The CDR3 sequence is CASSLEWGKETQYF. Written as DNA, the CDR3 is TGTGCCAGCAGCTTAGAGTGGGGAAAAGAGACCCAGTACTTC.